This section outlines one T cell receptor (beta chain) sequence together with its context. In this sample, this clone turned up a few times. Its cognate antigen has yet to be identified. The sample holds no much larger clone one base away, and base qualities are not on file. Ends trimmed: V by 5 bases, J by 7 bases; bases unmatched to a gene: 8. From the cysteine through the phenylalanine, the CDR3 covers 14 amino acids. The read is trimmed to its CDR3 DNA, 42 bases read in frame from base 1. The germline V gene (reference sequence) sets CDR1 to GTSNPN and CDR2 to SVGIG. At diagnosis, tumor, uninvolved tumor-adjacent lung and peripheral blood were collected and then preserved as a mix of FFPE and fresh-frozen material. Blood samples were analyzed as peripheral blood mononuclear cells for TCR repertoire profiling. This sample was taken from a study of T cells in localized non-small cell lung cancer (TCRdb year 2020). Concerning the study at large: Comparing tumors with uninvolved tumor-adjacent lungs, the study looked at the T cell repertoires of approximately 240 patients with early-stage NSCLC. Of the NSCLC patients, roughly 130 were male and approximately 100 were female, and the mean age was about 69 years. The cohort consisted of 236 treatment-naive NSCLC patients whose localized lung tumors had been resected. Overall study results and their limits: A median of around 50 of the top 100 tumor clones turned up in the paired uninvolved adjacent lung, and about 28 of those clones also ranked among the top 100 of that same adjacent lung. Multi-region tumor sequencing was not performed, so intratumor heterogeneity could not be excluded. Because the study design was exploratory, TCR variables were selected using unadjusted p-values without false-discovery rate correction. Uninvolved tumor-adjacent lung showed the highest T cell clonality, higher than tumor, which suggests more focused antigenic responses in the uninvolved tumor-adjacent lung. Longer overall survival was associated with higher blood T cell density, whereas shorter survival was associated with higher adjacent-lung clonality.

TCR beta CDR3 regions were sequenced from DNA using the immunoSEQ Assay. Regarding the original processing steps: T cell density was computed as TCR beta template counts normalized to usable DNA estimated by amplifying housekeeping genes. Richness was estimated with the preseqR package, extrapolating to 400,000 templates for PBMC samples and 120,000 templates for tissue samples. Clonality was calculated as one minus Pielou's evenness. Tissue-enriched TCRs were identified by differential abundance testing using productive amino-acid clonotypes, minimum total count 5 and alpha 0.1. The Jaccard Index and the Morisita Overlap Index were used to measure how much the repertoires overlapped between compartments. TCR beta CDR3s were clustered by GLIPH together with public tetramer-defined viral CDR3s, and at least three viral sequences plus V-gene enrichment were required for viral motifs. TCRdb took this table from immuneACCESS and kept in-frame rearrangements with V and J called. Such tables lack part of the clones; where checked against another copy, unresolved V genes explain under half of the gap, and the rest is unexplained. The V and J calls and clone size were taken over from that table, and D and trimming were inferred from the DNA. This sample holds tens of thousands of clones; 85% to 90% were observed only once. Under 5.5% of the sample is taken by the ten largest.

The chain joins TRBV30 to TRBJ1-5; 10 middle bases align to TRBD1. This clonotype was obtained from a male donor older than 55 with stage III lung adenocarcinoma. This specimen was peripheral blood, taken before any cancer treatment. CDR3 loop: CAWARGQGGQPQHF. The bases read TGTGCCTGGGCTCGCGGACAGGGGGGACAGCCCCAGCATTTT.